The TCR beta chain under discussion was sequenced for a study of cytomegalovirus exposure and HLA in healthy donors. Study overall: Later analysis reported that the 120 or so validation repertoires shared the platform of the approximately 670 first-cohort repertoires. Broader study findings: Researchers counted roughly 150 TCR beta chains as cytomegalovirus-associated. There were a few CMV-associated chains whose specificity for CMV antigens was confirmed in vitro.

The assay was immunoSEQ multiplex PCR, and TCRdb's table has in-frame clones only and misses some. The sample records about 98,000 clones, roughly 90% being singletons. As concerns this clone: As yet, its antigen is unknown.

Trimming cost V 0 bases and J 8 bases, with 11 bases left between them. This CDR3 contains 14 residues. The germline V gene has CDR1 MGHRA and CDR2 YSYEKL. The rearrangement uses TRBV4-1 and TRBJ2-1; a weak D match, TRBD2 (5 bases). Sequenced material: PBMCs. This TCR came from a man aged 18 to 30 in good health and CMV-seropositive. CDR3 in amino acids: CASSQDEREHEQFF. The CDR3 nucleotides read TGCGCCAGCAGCCAAGATGAACGGGAACATGAGCAGTTCTTC.